This TCR beta chain was sequenced for a study of shared clonotypes between healthy human individuals. Overall study findings and caveats: It was only blood that was sampled, and tissue repertoires likely differ. The study generally estimated greater richness for naive than memory subsets.

This clone was seen a single time. What it recognizes is unknown. Researchers divided each subset's genomic DNA evenly across several immunoSEQ plates. Repertoires were generated with immunoSEQ multiplex PCR, while TCRdb's copy carries only in-frame clones and drops some. The table lists over a million clones, approximately 70% of them singletons, with over 1.3% in the top ten. The clonotype was recovered from a man between 18 and 29 years old in good health. The sample comprised memory CD4+ T cells sorted from blood. Subset meaning: CD45RA-negative fraction.

The CDR3 loop is CASSQDVSRLGGANVLTF. CDR3 DNA: TGCGCCAGCAGCCAAGATGTGTCGAGGCTAGGTGGGGCCAACGTCCTGACTTTC. The rearrangement joins TRBV4-3 to TRBJ2-6; D is unclear. Trimming took 0 bases from V and 3 from J, leaving 15 bases between them. There are 18 residues in the CDR3. From germline, CDR1 is LGHNA and CDR2 YSLEER.